This TCR beta chain was recovered during a study of T cell repertoires in cytomegalovirus infection. Turning to the study itself: Use of recently identified HLA-C-restricted and well-studied HLA-B-restricted CMV epitopes was part of the study. In public TCR beta signatures, there were indications of both CMV infection and matching HLA type. The study, taken as a whole, reports: The ex vivo response was dominated by HLA-C-restricted CMV-specific TCR beta clonotypes. Adding up the frequency of public TCR beta families identified people who carried CMV plus the relevant HLA.

In TCRdb, the reads were re-called with MiXCR into one record per CDR3 protein. The sample contains a few hundred thousand distinct CDR3 sequences, about 35% of which appear only once. As for this clonotype: Its antigen is as yet unknown.

The input for sequencing was cultured PBMCs, taken from culture after CMV antigen stimulation. The TCR originated in a human donor in good health (CMV status not recorded). Some clones in this sample may be carry-over from other donors' samples.

CDR3 nucleotide sequence: TGTGCCAGCAGCCTAGGACAGGCGCCAGATACGCAGTATTTT. It yields the protein CASSLGQAPDTQYF. J is TRBJ2-3 and V is TRBV7-4, with 7 nucleotides matching TRBD1. Per germline, CDR1 SGHVT and CDR2 SQSDAQ. Trimming took 5 bases from V and 4 from J; bases not matched to a gene: 6. There are 14 residues in the CDR3. Combining the CDR3 with reference TRBV7-4 and TRBJ2-3 gives the whole variable domain GAGVSQSPRYKVAKRGRDVALRCDSISGHVTLYWYRQTLGQGSEVLTYSQSDAQRDKSGRPSGRFSAERPERSVSTLKIQRTEQGDSAVYLCASSLGQAPDTQYFGPGTRLTVL.